The 3 T cell receptor beta chains reported below all come from one sample, sequenced in a study of shared clonotypes between healthy human individuals (dated by TCRdb to the early 2020s). Libraries were prepared through the immunoSEQ multiplex PCR assay. The immuneACCESS repertoire file appears here via TCRdb, limited to in-frame rearrangements. These files lack a portion of the clones; in checked studies, under half of the deficit traces to unresolved V genes, and the cause of the others is not known. This sample has 2,500,000 or so clones in its table, and around 93% of those were observed once. The ten biggest clones cover approximately 0.39% of the sample. Sequenced: naive CD4+ T cells from PBMCs. The cell subset or site label on this specimen signifies: CD45RA+ positively selected. All receptors come from a man between 18 and 29 years old in good health. Some clones in this sample may be carry-over from other donors' samples.

As to this clone: This specimen includes other DNA sequences encoding the same CDR3. The chain employs TRBV5-1 and TRBJ1-1, with D unclear. The germline V gene has CDR1 SGHRS and CDR2 YFSETQ. V was cut by 0 bases and J by 1 base, with 4 bases left in between. The CDR3 extends over 13 amino acids. The CDR3 protein is CASSLGTNTEAFF. CDR3 in DNA: TGCGCCAGCAGCTTGGGGACGAACACTGAAGCTTTCTTT.

The J gene is TRBJ1-5, the V gene TRBV12-2; TRBD1 is the table's D call, not checked against the DNA. TRBV12-2 is given as a pseudogene. CDR3 length: 19 amino acids. CDR3 bases: TGTGCAAGTCGCTCACGACCTAACCCCAGGGGAGATAGCAATCAGCCCCAGCATTTT. Residues: CASRSRPNPRGDSNQPQHF.

The J gene is TRBJ2-6, the V gene TRBV5-1, with D tentatively TRBD1 (5 bases). The germline V gene has CDR1 SGHRS and CDR2 YFSETQ. Trimming removed 4 bases from V and 2 bases from J, with 7 bases in between. The CDR3 has 14 amino acids. For the CDR3, the DNA is TGCGCCAGCAGCGAGGACACTGGGGCCAACGTCCTGACTTTC. Protein product: CASSEDTGANVLTF.